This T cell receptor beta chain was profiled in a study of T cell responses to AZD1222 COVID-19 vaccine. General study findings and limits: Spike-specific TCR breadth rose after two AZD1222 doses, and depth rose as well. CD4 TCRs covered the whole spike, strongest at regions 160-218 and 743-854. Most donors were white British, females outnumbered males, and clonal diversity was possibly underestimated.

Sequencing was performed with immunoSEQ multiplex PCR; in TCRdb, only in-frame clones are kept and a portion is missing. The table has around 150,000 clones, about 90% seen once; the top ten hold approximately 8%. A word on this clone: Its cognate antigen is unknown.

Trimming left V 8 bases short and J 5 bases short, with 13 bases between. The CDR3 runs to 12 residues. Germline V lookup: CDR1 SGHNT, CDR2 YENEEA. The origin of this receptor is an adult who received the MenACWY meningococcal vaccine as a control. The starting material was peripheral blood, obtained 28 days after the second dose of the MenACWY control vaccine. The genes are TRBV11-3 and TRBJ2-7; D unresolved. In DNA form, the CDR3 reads TGTGCCAGCTCCCGGGCCACAGACGAGCAGTACTTC. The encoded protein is CASSRATDEQYF.